The 22 T cell receptor beta chains in this list originate from one sample, sequenced in a study of T cells in women clearing cervical HPV infection. TCRdb's copy holds only in-frame clones and misses some; the assay was immunoSEQ multiplex PCR. This repertoire includes around 22,000 clones. The sequenced sample consisted of blood buffy coat. These receptors were obtained from a woman between 18 and 75 years old with a cervical HPV16 infection that either progressed to CIN3+ or cleared (not recorded which).

Details on this clone: The read falls 3 residues short of the CDR3 end, and the missing part is taken from the germline J gene. The chain uses TRBV19 and TRBJ2-7; D is perhaps TRBD2 (6 bases). In germline, CDR1 is LNHDA, CDR2 SQIVND (reference sequence). The CDR3 runs 13 residues. V was pared by 6 bases and J by 6 bases, with 15 bases between. The chain's CDR3 is CASRNVQGGEQYF. CDR3 DNA, as far as it was read: TGTGCCAGTAGGAACGTCCAGGGAGGCGAG.

To note about this clone: From the germline J gene comes the end of the CDR3, since the read stops 3 residues before it. The chain joins TRBV19 to TRBJ1-1; perhaps TRBD1 as D (6 bases). The V gene's germline CDR1 is LNHDA and CDR2 SQIVND (reference sequence). CDR3 size: 13 residues. The CDR3 bases that were read are TGTGCCAGTAGTATACCAGGGGCGGTGAAA. It encodes CASSIPGAVK. In full, the CDR3 reads CASSIPGAVKAFF.

Regarding this clone: The DNA ends 3 residues before the CDR3 does, and the rest of the CDR3 is filled in from the germline J gene. The chain combines TRBV7-2 with TRBJ2-7; 7 bases are a match to TRBD1. After removal of 3 bases from V and 4 bases from J, the junction contained 6 bases not matched to a gene. Germline V gives CDR1 SGHTA, CDR2 FQGNSA. The CDR3 extends over 14 amino acids. The sequenced CDR3 bases are TGTGCCAGCAGCTTCACGCCACAGGGGTACGAG. Translated, it gives CASSFTPQGYE. The CDR3 in its entirety is CASSFTPQGYEQYF.

With respect to this clone: The CDR3 end falls 3 residues outside the read, so it is completed with the germline J gene. The chain combines TRBV2 with TRBJ1-5; D is undetermined. Germline V gene sequence: CDR1 SNHLY, CDR2 FYNNEI. The CDR3 covers 15 residues. Trimming removed 0 bases from V and 4 bases from J, with 10 bases in between. The CDR3 bases that were read are TGTGCCAGCAGTGAAGCCACTAATTCTAATCAGCCC. It is translated as CASSEATNSNQP. The full CDR3 reads CASSEATNSNQPQHF.

Remarks on this clone: The sequenced fragment ends 3 residues before the CDR3 boundary, so the rest is inferred from the germline J gene. The rearrangement uses TRBV6-8 and TRBJ2-5; TRBD2 aligns across 11 bases. The CDR3 loop spans 19 amino acids. J was trimmed by 5 bases and V by 2 bases; bases with no gene match: 16. Germline CDR1 reads MNHGY; CDR2 reads SAAAGT. The CDR3 DNA, read in part, is TGTGCCAGCAGTTACCGAACTAGCGGGAGTCGGGGGCTCGGTGAGACC. This encodes CASSYRTSGSRGLGET. The whole CDR3 reads CASSYRTSGSRGLGETQYF.

In terms of frequency, this clone is medium-sized. The read ends 3 residues before the CDR3 terminus; that terminus is restored from the germline J gene. This rearrangement joins TRBV14 to TRBJ1-1; D remains unclear. The germline V and J ends were trimmed by 2 bases and 4 bases, with 8 bases remaining between them. The CDR3 is made up of 13 amino acids. Germline V gene lookup returns CDR1 SGHDN and CDR2 FVKESK. Here the CDR3 reads CASSQKLGTEAFF. The covered CDR3 bases are TGTGCCAGCAGCCAAAAACTAGGCACTGAA.

In regard to this clone: The CDR3 goes on 3 residues after the read ends, and that part is filled in from the germline J gene. This sequence joins TRBV2 and TRBJ1-5; 7 positions match TRBD1. Germline CDR1 and CDR2: SNHLY and FYNNEI. The CDR3 is 15 amino acids. Trimming at V came to 3 bases and at J to 0 bases, leaving 2 bases not matched to a gene. The sequenced part of the CDR3 DNA is TGTGCCAGCAGTGACGGGACAGCTAGCAATCAGCCC. It encodes CASSDGTASNQP. The entire CDR3 protein reads CASSDGTASNQPQHF.

This clone counts as medium-sized by frequency. Coverage ceases 3 residues before the CDR3 finishes, and the germline J gene fills in the end. This sequence joins TRBV18 and TRBJ2-3, with 7 bases matching TRBD1. This CDR3 spans 15 amino acids. With V trimmed by 3 bases and J by 4 bases, 7 bases remained unmatched. Germline CDR1 reads KGHSH; CDR2 reads LQKENI. The CDR3 protein is CASSPLVTGADTQYF. The CDR3 bases that were read are TGTGCCAGCTCACCGTTAGTAACAGGGGCAGATACG.

On this clone itself: The read gets to within 3 residues of the CDR3 end, and the germline J gene fills in the rest. The chain has TRBV29-1 and TRBJ1-1; possible D gene TRBD1, 5 bases. Trimming pared 6 bases from V and 3 bases from J, leaving 14 bases between. Per the germline V gene, CDR1 is SQVTM and CDR2 is ANQGSEA. There are 13 residues in the CDR3. The CDR3 DNA, read in part, is TGCAGCGTGGGGACTCCTGGGGACACTGAA. Protein: CSVGTPGDTE. The full CDR3 protein reads CSVGTPGDTEAFF.

To note about this clone: The read comes to an end 3 residues before the CDR3 does, leaving the germline J gene to fill in the end. This chain links TRBV20-1 with TRBJ1-5; possibly TRBD1 for D (5 bases). Trimming removed 5 bases from V and 6 bases from J, with 17 bases in between. Germline values: CDR1 DFQATT, CDR2 SNEGSKA (reference sequence). The CDR3 runs to 14 residues. The DNA read from the CDR3 is TGCAGTGCTGGCCCTAGGGGTCCGGGTCAGCCC. This gives the protein CSAGPRGPGQP. From start to end, the CDR3 is CSAGPRGPGQPQHF.

A word on this clone: Read data end 3 residues before the CDR3 end; the end is taken from the germline J gene. The V gene is TRBV2, the J gene TRBJ2-7, with D possibly TRBD1 on 6 matching bases. V gave up 4 bases and J gave up 5 bases, with 15 bases separating them. Germline lookup yields CDR1 SNHLY and CDR2 FYNNEI. This CDR3 is built from 14 residues. CDR3: CASSVLARGDEQYF. The DNA read from the CDR3 is TGTGCCAGCAGTGTACTGGCCAGGGGAGACGAG. The complete variable domain, with remaining parts taken from reference TRBV2 and TRBJ2-7, reads EPEVTQTPSHQVTQMGQEVILRCVPISNHLYFYWYRQILGQKVEFLVSFYNNEISEKSEIFDDQFSVERPDGSNFTLKIRSTKLEDSAMYFCASSVLARGDEQYFGPGTRLTVT.

Concerning this clone: The read terminates 3 residues before the CDR3 end, so the remaining end is supplied by the germline J gene. The chain carries TRBV6-2 or TRBV6-3 and TRBJ2-5; TRBD1 matches 9 bases. The trim removed 7 bases at V and 5 bases at J, leaving 8 bases unmatched. The length of the CDR3 is 14 residues. CDR1 and CDR2 from the germline V gene are MNHEY and SVGEGT. This chain's CDR3 is CASMTGGPVETQYF. The CDR3 DNA, read in part, is TGTGCCAGCATGACAGGGGGTCCGGTGGAGACC.

On this clone: The sequence runs out 3 residues before the end of the CDR3; the remainder is reconstructed from the germline J gene. The rearrangement uses TRBV7-8 and TRBJ2-3, with a possible D match to TRBD1 (5 bases). The CDR3 covers 17 residues. With 2 bases removed from V and 2 bases from J, the gap between germline ends came to 17 bases. Germline assignment: CDR1 SGHVS and CDR2 FQNEAQ. Partial CDR3 DNA: TGTGCCAGCAGCTTACAAGCTTTAAGGGGCTACACAGATACG. The encoded protein is CASSLQALRGYTDT. The complete CDR3 protein is CASSLQALRGYTDTQYF.

As regards this clone: The read terminates 3 residues before the CDR3 end, so the remaining end is supplied by the germline J gene. This rearrangement joins TRBV4-1 to TRBJ2-5; the match to TRBD2 covers 13 bases. V shed 1 base, J shed 5 bases, and the junction held 4 bases outside the gene matches. The germline gives CDR1 MGHRA, CDR2 YSYEKL. This CDR3 comprises 16 residues. CDR3 region: CASSQGTSGGGETQYF. The sequenced part of the CDR3 DNA is TGCGCCAGCAGCCAAGGGACTAGCGGGGGAGGGGAGACC.

Turning to this clone: The CDR3 is cut off 3 residues early in the read; its end comes from the germline J gene. V is TRBV7-2 and J is TRBJ1-2, with 10 bases identical to TRBD1. Germline V gene lookup returns CDR1 SGHTA and CDR2 FQGNSA. V dropped 3 bases and J dropped 4; count of bases not matched to a gene: 5. This CDR3 region has 15 residues. The sequenced part of the CDR3 DNA is TGTGCCAGCAGCTTGGGGACAGGGGATGGCTATGGC. Protein product: CASSLGTGDGYG. The whole CDR3 protein is CASSLGTGDGYGYTF.

With regard to this clone: The read ends 3 residues shy of where the CDR3 ends; the end is completed using the germline J gene. The chain employs TRBV6-1 and TRBJ2-3; D unresolved. The V and J ends lost 2 bases and 2 bases respectively, with 11 bases between them. There are 15 residues in the CDR3. CDR1 is MNHNS, CDR2 SASEGT, per germline. CDR3 residues: CASSERSGLTDTQYF. The CDR3 DNA, read in part, is TGTGCCAGCAGTGAAAGGTCGGGTCTCACAGATACG.

Remarks on this clone: The CDR3 end falls 3 residues outside the read, so it is completed with the germline J gene. The chain joins TRBV29-1 to TRBJ1-6, with 8 nucleotides matching TRBD1. J gave up 4 bases and V 6 bases, and 2 bases lay outside the gene matches. The CDR3 has 13 amino acids. CDR1 and CDR2 (germline): SQVTM, ANQGSEA. The part of the CDR3 DNA that was read is TGCAGCGTGAGGACAGGGTATAATTCACCC. Residues: CSVRTGYNSP. The entire CDR3 protein is CSVRTGYNSPLHF.

As regards this clone: The CDR3 end falls 3 residues outside the read, so it is completed with the germline J gene. The V and J genes are TRBV20-1 and TRBJ2-7, with TRBD1 matching 7 bases. From germline, CDR1 is DFQATT and CDR2 SNEGSKA (reference sequence). The CDR3 length is 11 residues. V lost 6 bases to trimming and J lost 4 bases; unmatched junction nucleotides: 3. The CDR3 DNA, read in part, is TGCAGTGCCCCGACAGGGTACGAG. As protein: CSAPTGYE. The CDR3 as a whole reads CSAPTGYEQYF.

With respect to this clone: The read finishes 3 residues shy of the CDR3 end, and the germline J gene is used to complete it. The V call is TRBV5-1, the J call TRBJ1-5; a weak D match, TRBD1 (6 bases). The CDR3 consists of 14 residues. Per the germline V gene, CDR1 is SGHRS and CDR2 is YFSETQ. Trimming stripped 1 base from V and 5 bases from J, with 10 bases between. CDR3 bases read: TGCGCCAGCAGCTTGACAGGGCCCGATCAGCCC. This encodes CASSLTGPDQP. The whole CDR3 region reads CASSLTGPDQPQHF.

In the case of this clone: The read comes to an end 3 residues before the CDR3 does, leaving the germline J gene to fill in the end. The rearrangement links TRBV2 to TRBJ2-5; TRBD1 matches at 8 bases. Trimming at V came to 4 bases and at J to 4 bases, leaving 8 bases not matched to a gene. CDR1 and CDR2 (germline): SNHLY, FYNNEI. The CDR3 extends over 15 amino acids. The CDR3: CASSAVDRAGETQYF. The CDR3 bases that were read are TGTGCCAGCAGTGCCGTGGACAGGGCGGGAGAGACC.

Worth noting for this clone: The junction departs from germline at one end; a sequencing error may be responsible. Read coverage stops 3 residues before the CDR3 terminus; the germline J gene supplies the remainder. The V call is TRBV6-1, the J call TRBJ2-2, with 8 bases lining up with TRBD2. Germline CDR1 MNHNS, CDR2 SASEGT. The CDR3 has 15 amino acids. The part of the CDR3 DNA that was read is TGTGCCAGCGGTGAGAGCGGGAGGAACACCGGGGAG. This translates into CASGESGRNTGE. The entire CDR3 protein is CASGESGRNTGELFF.

Of note for this clone: The CDR3 end falls 3 residues outside the read, so it is completed with the germline J gene. The genes are TRBV20-1 and TRBJ2-1; 11 positions match TRBD2. V was pared by 6 bases and J by 6 bases, with 7 bases of the junction left unmatched. In germline, CDR1 is DFQATT, CDR2 SNEGSKA (reference sequence). The CDR3 length is 14 residues. CDR3 sequence reads: CSAQLAGAGNEQFF. CDR3 DNA, as far as it was read: TGCAGTGCCCAACTAGCGGGAGCTGGCAATGAG.